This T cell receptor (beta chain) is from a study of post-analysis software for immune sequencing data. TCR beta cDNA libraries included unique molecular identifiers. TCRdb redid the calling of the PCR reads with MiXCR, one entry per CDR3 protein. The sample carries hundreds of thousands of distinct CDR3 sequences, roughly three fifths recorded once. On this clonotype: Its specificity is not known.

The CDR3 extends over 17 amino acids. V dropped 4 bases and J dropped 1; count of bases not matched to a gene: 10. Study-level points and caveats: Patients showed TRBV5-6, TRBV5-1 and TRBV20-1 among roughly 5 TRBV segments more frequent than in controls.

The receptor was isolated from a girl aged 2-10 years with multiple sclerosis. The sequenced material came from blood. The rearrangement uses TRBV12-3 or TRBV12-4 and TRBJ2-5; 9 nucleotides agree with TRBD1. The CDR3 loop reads CASSSSTGQGVQETQYF. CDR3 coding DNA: TGTGCCAGCAGTTCGAGTACGGGACAGGGCGTCCAAGAGACCCAGTACTTC.